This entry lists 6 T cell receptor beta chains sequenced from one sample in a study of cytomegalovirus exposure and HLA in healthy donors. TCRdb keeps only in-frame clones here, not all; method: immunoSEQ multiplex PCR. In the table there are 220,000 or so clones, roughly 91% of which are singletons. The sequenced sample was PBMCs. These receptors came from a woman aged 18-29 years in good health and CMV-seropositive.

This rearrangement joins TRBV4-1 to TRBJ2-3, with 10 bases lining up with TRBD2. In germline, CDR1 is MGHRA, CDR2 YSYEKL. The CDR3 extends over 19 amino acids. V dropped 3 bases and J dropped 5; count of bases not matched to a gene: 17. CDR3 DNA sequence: TGCGCCAGCAGCCAGTGGACTCGAGGGACTAGCGTCGACAGAGATACGCAGTATTTT. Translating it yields CASSQWTRGTSVDRDTQYF.

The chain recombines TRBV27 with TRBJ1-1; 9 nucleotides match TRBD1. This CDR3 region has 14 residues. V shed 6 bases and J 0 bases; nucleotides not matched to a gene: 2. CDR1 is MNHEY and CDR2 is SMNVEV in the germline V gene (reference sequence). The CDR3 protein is CASRGQGVNTEAFF. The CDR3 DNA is TGTGCCAGCAGGGGACAGGGTGTGAACACTGAAGCTTTCTTT.

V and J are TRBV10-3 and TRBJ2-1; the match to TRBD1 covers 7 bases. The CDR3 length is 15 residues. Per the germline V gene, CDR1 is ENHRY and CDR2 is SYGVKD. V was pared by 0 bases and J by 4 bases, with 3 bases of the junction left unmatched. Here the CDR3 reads CAISESTGYYNEQFF. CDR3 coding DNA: TGTGCCATCAGTGAGTCGACAGGGTATTACAATGAGCAGTTCTTC.

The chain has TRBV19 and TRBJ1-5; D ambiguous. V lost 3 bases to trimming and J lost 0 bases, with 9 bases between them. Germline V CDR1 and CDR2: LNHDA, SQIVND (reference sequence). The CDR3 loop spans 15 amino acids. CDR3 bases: TGTGCCAGTAGTATTGAGATCCTTAGCAATCAGCCCCAGCATTTT. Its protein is CASSIEILSNQPQHF.

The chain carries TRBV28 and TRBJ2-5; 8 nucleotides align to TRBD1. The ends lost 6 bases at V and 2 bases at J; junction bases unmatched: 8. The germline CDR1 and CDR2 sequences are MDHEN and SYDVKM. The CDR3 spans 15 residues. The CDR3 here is CASRLQGDGQETQYF. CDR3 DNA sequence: TGTGCCAGCAGGTTACAGGGGGATGGACAAGAGACCCAGTACTTC.

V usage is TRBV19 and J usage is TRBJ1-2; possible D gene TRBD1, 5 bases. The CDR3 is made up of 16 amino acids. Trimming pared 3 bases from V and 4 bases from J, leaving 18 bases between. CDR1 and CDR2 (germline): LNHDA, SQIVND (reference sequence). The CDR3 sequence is CASSIWVREGPYGYTF. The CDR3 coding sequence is TGTGCCAGTAGTATCTGGGTTCGGGAGGGACCCTATGGCTACACCTTC.